Reported below is one T cell receptor (beta chain). The authors' processing: Counts of nucleated cells, estimated from reference gene primer amplification, were obtained. Libraries were prepared by immunoSEQ multiplex PCR; TCRdb keeps only in-frame clonotypes and omits some of them. V and J calls and clone size are given by that table; D and trimming were obtained from the DNA. The top ten hold approximately 2.3% of the sample, which has approximately 140,000 clones, approximately 86% seen once. Per germline, CDR1 SGHRS and CDR2 YFSETQ. V dropped 4 bases and J dropped 4 bases, with 3 bases sitting between them. The CDR3 sequence is 11 residues long. Individuals aged roughly 18 to 95 years were recruited from 24 US areas. Donors of Cohort 3 who recovered were those that had two negative PCRs, clearance, or symptom resolution. The sample belongs to a study of blood T cell repertoires in COVID-19.

The TCR originated in a woman aged 45-59 years who had recovered from COVID-19. The genes are TRBV5-1 and TRBJ1-3; D unclear. The sequencing sample was made of PBMCs or T cells enriched from blood (not recorded which). The CDR3, as DNA: TGCGCCAGCAGCCAGGGAAACACCATATATTTT. It is translated as CASSQGNTIYF. The complete variable domain, with remaining parts taken from reference TRBV5-1 and TRBJ1-3, reads KAGVTQTPRYLIKTRGQQVTLSCSPISGHRSVSWYQQTPGQGLQFLFEYFSETQRNKGNFPGRFSGRQFSNSRSEMNVSTLELGDSALYLCASSQGNTIYFGEGSWLTVV.